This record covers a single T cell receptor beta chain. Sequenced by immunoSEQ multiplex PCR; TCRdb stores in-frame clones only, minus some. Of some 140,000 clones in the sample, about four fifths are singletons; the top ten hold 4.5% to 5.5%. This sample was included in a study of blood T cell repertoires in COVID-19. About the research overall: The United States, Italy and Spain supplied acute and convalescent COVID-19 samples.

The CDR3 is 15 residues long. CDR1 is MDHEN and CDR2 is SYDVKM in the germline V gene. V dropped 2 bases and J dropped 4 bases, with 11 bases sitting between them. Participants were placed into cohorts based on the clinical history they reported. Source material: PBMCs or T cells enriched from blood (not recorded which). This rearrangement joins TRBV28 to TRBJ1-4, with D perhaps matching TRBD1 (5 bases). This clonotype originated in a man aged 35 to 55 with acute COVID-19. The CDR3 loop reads CASSLRAGRNEKLFF. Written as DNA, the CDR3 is TGTGCCAGCAGTTTACGCGCGGGACGTAATGAAAAACTGTTTTTT.